This T cell receptor (beta chain) came from a study of T cells in localized non-small cell lung cancer. Method: immunoSEQ multiplex PCR; TCRdb's copy keeps in-frame clones and lacks some. The repertoire holds tens of thousands of clones, around 83% seen once, with around 7.9% in the top ten. The CDR3 is 14 amino acids. CDR1 SNHLY and CDR2 FYNNEI come from the germline V gene. The ends lost 6 bases at V and 8 bases at J; junction bases unmatched: 10. This clonotype was obtained from a man aged 35-69 years with stage II lung adenocarcinoma. The rearrangement uses TRBV2 and TRBJ1-2, with 9 bases that match TRBD1. The sample here was PBMCs, taken before any cancer treatment. The CDR3 loop is CASRGTGLNRGYTF. The CDR3, as DNA: TGTGCCAGCAGGGGGACAGGGCTCAACCGGGGCTACACCTTC.